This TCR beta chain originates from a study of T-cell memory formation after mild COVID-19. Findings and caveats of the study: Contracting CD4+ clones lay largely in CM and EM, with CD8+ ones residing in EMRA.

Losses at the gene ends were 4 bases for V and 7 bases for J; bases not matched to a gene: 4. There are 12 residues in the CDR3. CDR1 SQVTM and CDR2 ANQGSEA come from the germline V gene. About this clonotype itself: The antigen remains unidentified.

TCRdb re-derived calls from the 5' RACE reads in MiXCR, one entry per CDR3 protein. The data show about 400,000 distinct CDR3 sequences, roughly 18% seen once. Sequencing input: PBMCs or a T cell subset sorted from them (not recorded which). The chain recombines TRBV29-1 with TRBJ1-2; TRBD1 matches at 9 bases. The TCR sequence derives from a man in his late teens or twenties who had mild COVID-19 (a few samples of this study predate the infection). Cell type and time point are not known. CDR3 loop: CSVAGTGSGYTF. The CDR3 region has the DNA TGCAGCGTTGCAGGGACAGGGTCTGGCTACACCTTC. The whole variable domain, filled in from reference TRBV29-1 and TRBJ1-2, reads SAVISQKPSRDICQRGTSLTIQCQVDSQVTMMFWYRQQPGQSLTLIATANQGSEATYESGFVIDKFPISRPNLTFSTLTVSNMSPEDSSIYLCSVAGTGSGYTFGSGTRLTVV.